These T cell receptor beta chains were read from a single sample in a study of T cells in tuberculosis. TCRdb's copy holds only in-frame clones and misses some; the assay was immunoSEQ multiplex PCR. The sample includes roughly 60,000 clones, about 86% of them seen just once. Sequencing was performed on CD1b-GMM tetramer-negative cells sorted from PBMCs. Receptors originate from an adult woman with latent tuberculosis. Each CDR3 is given with its conserved first and last residue. The D gene is left open where the match is weak. Clone size, where shown, is once, few, many, or a class for clones that have expanded.

D,V,length,size,J,DNA,CDR3
TRBD2,TRBV19,15,once,TRBJ2-1,TGTGCCAGTAGAGGACGGGGGGGCCGGTACAATGAGCAGTTCTTC,CASRGRGGRYNEQFF
TRBD1,TRBV7-9,15,few,TRBJ2-7,TGTGCCAGCAGCTTAGGTGGACAGGGGTTCTACGAGCAGTACTTC,CASSLGGQGFYEQYF
TRBD2,TRBV29-1,15,-,TRBJ2-1,TGCAGCGTGCGGACTAGCGGGAGTGGAGTCGGTGAGCAGTTCTTC,CSVRTSGSGVGEQFF
-,TRBV11-3,11,few,TRBJ2-7,TGTGCCAGCAGCTTAGTCGGTGAGCAGTACTTC,CASSLVGEQYF
TRBD1,TRBV15,17,-,TRBJ2-3,TGTGCCACCAGCAGAGATCGGAGCAGGGGGAATTTAGATACGCAGTATTTT,CATSRDRSRGNLDTQYF
TRBD2,TRBV7-8,17,-,TRBJ2-1,TGTGCCAGCAGCTTACGGGCTAGCGGGACCGCCTACAATGAGCAGTTCTTC,CASSLRASGTAYNEQFF
-,TRBV13,13,few,TRBJ2-5,TGTGCCAGCAGCCTGACTTACCAAGAGACCCAGTACTTC,CASSLTYQETQYF
-,TRBV9,13,-,TRBJ1-2,TGTGCCAGCACTTACAGGGCCATTTATGGCTACACCTTC,CASTYRAIYGYTF
TRBD1,TRBV7-9,15,-,TRBJ1-1,TGTGCCAGCGCCCGAGGGGGCAGGGGGAACACTGAAGCTTTCTTT,CASARGGRGNTEAFF
-,TRBV28,14,-,TRBJ2-3,TGTGCCAGCAGTTTATACGCGGTCACAGATACGCAGTATTTT,CASSLYAVTDTQYF
-,TRBV19,14,-,TRBJ2-7,TGTGCCAGTAGTATTGTCCAGGACTCCTACGAGCAGTACTTC,CASSIVQDSYEQYF
TRBD1,TRBV29-1,14,-,TRBJ2-3,TGCAGCGGAGCGGGACAGGGGGCAGGCGATACGCAGTATTTT,CSGAGQGAGDTQYF
TRBD1,TRBV19,15,-,TRBJ2-6,TGTGCCAGTAGTACGGGGACAGCTGGGGCCAACGTCCTGACTTTC,CASSTGTAGANVLTF
-,TRBV27,17,-,TRBJ1-1,TGTGCCAGCAGTCCGCTTCCCGGCTTGGGGCGGCCCACTGAAGCTTTCTTT,CASSPLPGLGRPTEAFF
-,TRBV29-1,13,-,TRBJ1-6,TGCAGCGTTGGGAGTGTGGAGGGTTCACCCCTCCACTTT,CSVGSVEGSPLHF
-,TRBV19,18,-,TRBJ1-6,TGTGCCAGTAGTATTAAACGGGGAACAGTTCCATTTAATTCACCCCTCCACTTT,CASSIKRGTVPFNSPLHF
-,TRBV9,13,once,TRBJ1-2,TGTGCCAGCAGCGGGGCCCCGGGGGGGGCGGGGACCTTC,CASSGAPGGAGTF
-,TRBV28,15,-,TRBJ1-5,TGTGCCAGCAGTTTACCTACAGGGCCCAATCAGCCCCAGCATTTT,CASSLPTGPNQPQHF
-,TRBV30,16,few,TRBJ2-7,TGTGCCTGGAGTGGCCCCACAGGGAGAATTCCCTACGAGCAGTACTTC,CAWSGPTGRIPYEQYF
-,TRBV28,15,-,TRBJ1-2,TGTGCCAGCAGTCTACCGACAAATGCCAACTATGGCTACACCTTC,CASSLPTNANYGYTF
TRBD1,TRBV11-3,14,medium-sized,TRBJ2-5,TGTGCCAGCAGCTCCCGGGACAGGGTAGAGACCCAGTACTTC,CASSSRDRVETQYF
-,TRBV27,13,-,TRBJ1-2,TGTGCCAGCAGTCCCGGGCAGGGCGGTGGCTACACCTTC,CASSPGQGGGYTF
TRBD2,TRBV4-1,17,many,TRBJ2-7,TGCGCCAGCAGCCAAGTAGGAGCGGGAGAAAGCTCCTACGAGCAGTACTTC,CASSQVGAGESSYEQYF
TRBD1,TRBV10-3,16,-,TRBJ1-1,TGTGCCATCAGTGAATGGGGACAGGGGATGAACACTGAAGCTTTCTTT,CAISEWGQGMNTEAFF
-,TRBV5-1,14,-,TRBJ1-1,TGCGCCAGCAGCACCCTCCAGGGCGGAACTGAAGCTTTCTTT,CASSTLQGGTEAFF
TRBD2,TRBV5-1,13,-,TRBJ2-7,TGCGCCAGCAGCCTAGCGGGAGAGGTCGTGCAGTACTTC,CASSLAGEVVQYF
TRBD1,TRBV27,11,few,TRBJ1-1,TGTGCCAGCCGGACAGGGGATGAAGCTTTCTTT,CASRTGDEAFF
-,TRBV28,15,-,TRBJ1-3,TGTGCCAGCAGCGCCGGACAGATCTCTGGAAACACCATATATTTT,CASSAGQISGNTIYF
-,TRBV7-6,14,-,TRBJ1-4,TGTGCCAGCAGTAAAGACAGGTTTAATGAAAAACTGTTTTTT,CASSKDRFNEKLFF
-,TRBV7-9,13,few,TRBJ1-4,TGTGCCAGCAGACAGGGTTGGCGTGAAAAACTGTTTTTT,CASRQGWREKLFF
-,TRBV6-1,16,-,TRBJ1-5,TGTGCCAGCAGTGGAACAGGTTCCCTTAGCAATCAGCCCCAGCATTTT,CASSGTGSLSNQPQHF
TRBD1,TRBV6-1,15,-,TRBJ1-2,TGTGCCAGCAGTATGTCAGGGGGCGCGGACTATGGCTACACCTTC,CASSMSGGADYGYTF
TRBD2,TRBV4-1,20,once,TRBJ2-2,TGCGCCAGCAGCTATACCGACCCTAGGACTAGCGGGAGACTAACCGGGGAGCTGTTTTTT,CASSYTDPRTSGRLTGELFF
-,TRBV11-3,14,-,TRBJ2-7,TGTGCCAGCAGCTTAAGGGGGGGATCCTACGAGCAGTACTTC,CASSLRGGSYEQYF
-,TRBV2,13,-,TRBJ2-7,TGTGCCAGCAGTACCAGGGCTGATTACGAGCAGTACTTC,CASSTRADYEQYF
-,TRBV7-3,15,-,TRBJ2-1,TGTGCCAGCAGCTTAGGACTCGCCTCCTACAATGAGCAGTTCTTC,CASSLGLASYNEQFF
-,TRBV6-1,15,-,TRBJ1-3,TGTGCCAGCAGTCCGAAGCCGGGGTCGGGGAACACCATATATTTT,CASSPKPGSGNTIYF
-,TRBV7-9,15,few,TRBJ2-5,TGTGCCAGCAGCTCCATCGGAGGGCCGATGGAGACCCAGTACTTC,CASSSIGGPMETQYF
TRBD2,TRBV18,19,once,TRBJ2-2,TGTGCCAGCTCACCACGACGACTAGCGGGGGTTATGAACACCGGGGAGCTGTTTTTT,CASSPRRLAGVMNTGELFF
TRBD1,TRBV5-6,16,once,TRBJ1-5,TGTGCCAGCAGCTTAGGACAGGGGACAAGCAATCAGCCCCAGCATTTT,CASSLGQGTSNQPQHF